This entry features one T cell receptor (beta chain) sequence. The sample holds many counts of this clonotype. Its cognate antigen has yet to be identified. No much larger clonotype is one base removed from it; base qualities were not supplied. The library came from RACE. Instrument used: NextSeq 500. During library preparation, unique molecular identifiers were attached to individual cDNA molecules so that TCRs could be counted quantitatively and reproducibly. For every blood RNA sample, sequencing covered both the TCR alpha and TCR beta chains. For the original study's pipeline: Samples had a median of roughly 91,000 TCRs, with a range from 23,224 to 690,600. The Decombinator software suite was used to annotate the V, J and CDR3 of the TCR reads. For the PS versus PT1 abundance plots, all samples were subsampled to the same number of TCRs (28,000). Expanded TCRs were defined as absent before sensitization and observed at least eight times at the 2-week time point. Through fastp at Q25 and MiXCR, TCRdb rebuilt clones from the public reads, retaining in-frame beta chains. Duplicate CDR3 protein sequences are folded into a single record with the most common DNA and genes. TCRdb's processing, not the authors' own work, is the source of the V and J calls. Present in this sample are about 90,000 distinct CDR3 sequences, approximately 10% of which were seen just once. Approximately 0.99% of the sample is held by the ten biggest clonotypes.

CDR3 length: 14 amino acids, cysteine to phenylalanine. The CDR3 DNA has 42 bases and is translated from base 1. The germline ends are 20 bases apart after V is trimmed by 7 bases and J by 4 bases. CDR1 and CDR2 were assigned from the germline V gene as SQVTM and ANQGSEA. The sample is drawn from a study of human T cells and chemical hapten exposure (dated by TCRdb to about 2021). About the study as a whole: For sensitization, 2% DPC in acetone was applied to a 2 cm by 2 cm area of upper inner arm skin. Throughout the study period of approximately 23 weeks, patients also received therapeutic DPC doses to the scalp every week. Patch testing on the upper back used Finn chambers containing 0.01% DPC, with scoring done after 6 days according to International Contact Dermatitis Research Group standards. In alopecia patients, the study followed how the peripheral blood TCR repertoire changed in vivo over primary and secondary sensitization to diphenylcyclopropenone (DPC), a hapten. Patient blood was sampled pre-sensitization (week 0) and at 2, 6 and about 24 weeks after DPC sensitization. Libraries were pooled for sequencing, and variation in per-sample TCR yields was attributed mainly to small differences in library volumes within the pool. The patient cohort, mostly female, included alopecia areata with under or over 50% scalp involvement, alopecia totalis and alopecia universalis. For TCR sequencing, blood came from approximately 29 alopecia patients at anywhere from one to four time points (pre-sensitization, 2, 6 and 24 weeks).

The time point label corresponds to: patch test 3, about 24 weeks after DPC sensitization. The sample's treatment or condition, from its label and the paper: therapeutic diphenylcyclopropenone sensitization with weekly scalp DPC. At each patch-test visit, blood was drawn before the patch test was applied. Eligible patients were aged 18 to 70, diagnosed with alopecia, deemed suitable for DPC therapy, and excluded if pregnant. Total RNA was isolated from unfractionated whole blood collected in Tempus Blood RNA tubes. Study-wide conclusions, independent of this receptor: A positive correlation was found between the number of PT1 expanded TCRs and patch test score, with significance reached at thresholds 8, 16 and 32 but not 4. Alopecia, a presumed autoimmune disease, was present in all patients, so the immune response of the patients might differ from that of healthy individuals. After repeated subsampling, the strength of the expansion versus patch-test correlation and the threshold at which it became significant changed. Compared with pre-sensitization or healthy control sets, expanded TCRs formed significantly more large CDR3 similarity clusters, which is consistent with antigen-driven responses. DPC sensitization did not change how many TCRs were above 1 in 1000 frequency, and no evidence was found of alterations in global repertoire structure.

The clonotype originates from a woman aged 25 to 45 with alopecia areata. Some clones in this sample may be carry-over from other donors' samples. The sequence joins TRBV29-1 to TRBJ2-7; the D element might be TRBD1 or TRBD2, as each aligns at 7 bases. The specimen comprised whole blood, sampled in connection with sensitization to the hapten diphenylcyclopropenone (DPC). The CDR3 in this case is CSAGEGARNYEQYF. The DNA reads as follows: TGCAGCGCTGGGGAGGGGGCAAGGAATTACGAGCAGTACTTC.